This T cell receptor (beta chain) was captured by sequencing in a study of blood T cell repertoires in COVID-19. Method: immunoSEQ multiplex PCR; TCRdb's copy keeps in-frame clones and lacks some. The top ten hold 15% to 17% of the sample, which has 40,000 or so clones, roughly nine tenths seen once. V dropped 5 bases and J dropped 6; count of bases not matched to a gene: 9. The length of the CDR3 is 14 residues. CDR1 is SGHKS and CDR2 is YYEKEE in the germline V gene (reference sequence). The chain links TRBV5-5 to TRBJ2-7; 9 bases align to TRBD2. This TCR derives from a woman in her twenties or thirties in a cohort sampled during active COVID-19. The sample consisted of peripheral blood. CDR3 residues: CASSLAGEFFEQYF. The CDR3 nucleotides read TGTGCCAGCAGTTTAGCGGGAGAGTTTTTCGAGCAGTACTTC.